The 9 T cell receptor beta chains below all came from one sample that was sequenced in a study of T cell responses to AZD1222 COVID-19 vaccine. Here immunoSEQ multiplex PCR was the method, and the copy in TCRdb shows in-frame clones only, minus some. The table includes 100,000 to 150,000 clones, around nine tenths detected once. Material: peripheral blood, obtained on day 0 of AZD1222 vaccination. Every receptor here comes from an adult in good health.

V is TRBV5-1 and J is TRBJ2-1; D is unclear. V was cut by 0 bases and J by 0 bases, with 10 bases left in between. The germline CDR1 and CDR2 sequences are SGHRS and YFSETQ. This CDR3 spans 16 amino acids. This CDR3 reads CASSLASSSSYNEQFF. In DNA, the CDR3 is TGCGCCAGCAGCTTGGCGTCTTCTAGCTCCTACAATGAGCAGTTCTTC.

J is TRBJ1-1 and V is TRBV5-8; D not resolved. Germline CDR1 is SGHTS and CDR2 is YDEGEE. The CDR3 sequence is 13 residues long. Trimming left V 0 bases short and J 9 bases short, with 12 bases between. CDR3: CASSLAPPRQAFF. The CDR3 DNA reads TGTGCCAGCAGCTTGGCCCCCCCCAGGCAAGCTTTCTTT.

This clone was counted a single time. V and J are TRBV7-2 and TRBJ2-3; the D gene is possibly TRBD1 (5 bases). There are 15 residues in the CDR3. Germline CDR1 is SGHTA and CDR2 is FQGNSA. V lost 1 base, J lost 2 bases, and 10 bases lay in between. This CDR3 is CASSLGQHSTDTQYF. The CDR3 DNA follows: TGTGCCAGCAGCTTAGGACAGCACTCCACAGATACGCAGTATTTT.

The chain couples TRBV19 to TRBJ2-7; no definite D call. The CDR3 is 13 amino acids. CDR1 is LNHDA and CDR2 is SQIVND in the germline V gene (reference sequence). V lost 3 bases and J lost 0, with 6 bases in between. The CDR3 spells CASSMVPSYEQYF. CDR3 in DNA: TGTGCCAGTAGTATGGTCCCCTCCTACGAGCAGTACTTC.

The rearrangement joins TRBV5-1 to TRBJ1-4; 8 bases are a match to TRBD1. Per germline, CDR1 SGHRS and CDR2 YFSETQ. The V gene end was trimmed by 4 bases and the J gene end by 8 bases; junction bases not matched to a gene: 10. CDR3 length: 15 residues. As DNA, the CDR3 is TGCGCCAGCAGCCTACTGGGACAGGCGCGGGAAAAACTGTTTTTT. This translates into CASSLLGQAREKLFF.

This sequence joins TRBV11-2 and TRBJ2-2, with 13 bases that match TRBD2. CDR1 and CDR2 (germline): SGHAT, FQNNGV. The CDR3 contains 19 residues. V lost 0 bases, J lost 7 bases, and 11 bases stayed unmatched. The CDR3 region has the DNA TGTGCCAGCAGCTTAGATTGGGGACTAGCGGGAAGACGGAGCGGGGAGCTGTTTTTT. Translating it yields CASSLDWGLAGRRSGELFF. Looking up the rest from reference TRBV11-2 and TRBJ2-2 gives the full variable domain: EAGVAQSPRYKIIEKRQSVAFWCNPISGHATLYWYQQILGQGPKLLIQFQNNGVVDDSQLPKDRFSAERLKGVDSTLKIQPAKLEDSAVYLCASSLDWGLAGRRSGELFFGEGSRLTVL.

The V call is TRBV2, the J call TRBJ1-6, with unresolved D. This CDR3 contains 14 residues. Between the trimmed V and J ends, which lost 7 bases and 0 bases, there was a span of 7 bases. Germline V gene data show CDR1 as SNHLY and CDR2 as FYNNEI. CDR3 DNA: TGTGCCAGCATGTCGAGCTCCTATAATTCACCCCTCCACTTT. Amino acid sequence: CASMSSSYNSPLHF.

J is TRBJ2-2 and V is TRBV25-1; D is uncertain. Germline assignment: CDR1 MGHDK and CDR2 SYGVNS. V shed 4 bases and J shed 8 bases, with 8 bases lying between them. This CDR3 has 12 amino acids. CDR3 DNA sequence: TGTGCCAGCAGTGTAGCCGGAGGGGAGCTGTTTTTT. Protein sequence: CASSVAGGELFF.

This clone was picked up one time. V is TRBV5-6 and J is TRBJ1-5; 10 positions agree with TRBD1. CDR1 is SGHDT and CDR2 is YYEEEE in the germline V gene. V gave up 5 bases and J gave up 5 bases; unmatched junction bases: 4. CDR3 size: 14 residues. As DNA, the CDR3 is TGTGCCAGCAGTTCGGGACAGGGGCATCAGCCCCAGCATTTT. Translation: CASSSGQGHQPQHF.